A selection of T cell receptor beta chains follows, all from one sample in a study of T cell clones after liver transplantation. Generated by immunoSEQ multiplex PCR, the TCRdb table keeps only in-frame clones and is missing some. The sample contains around 18,000 clones, 85% to 90% of which appear only once. The material sequenced was CD8+ T cells from blood, taken almost 47 months after liver transplant. These receptors originate from a human patient who received a liver transplant. Some T cells here may be from the graft donor. Both conserved end residues are part of each CDR3. The D gene is left open where the match is weak. Rows give clone size only sometimes, using once, few, many, or a class for an expanded clone.

J gene: TRBJ2-5
V gene: TRBV7-9
D gene: -
clone size: -
CDR3 protein: CAIQGGLTQYF
CDR3 DNA: TGTGCCATCCAAGGCGGATTGACCCAGTACTTC

J gene: TRBJ2-5
V gene: TRBV5-1
D gene: -
clone size: -
CDR3 protein: CASSLYTSQIYQETQYF
CDR3 DNA: TGCGCCAGCAGCTTGTACACCTCCCAGATTTACCAAGAGACCCAGTACTTC

J gene: TRBJ2-3
V gene: TRBV9
D gene: -
clone size: -
CDR3 protein: CASSVDGGRTDTQYF
CDR3 DNA: TGTGCCAGCAGCGTAGATGGCGGCCGCACAGATACGCAGTATTTT

J gene: TRBJ2-1
V gene: TRBV11-3
D gene: TRBD2
clone size: -
CDR3 protein: CASSLDGSGTYNEQFF
CDR3 DNA: TGTGCCAGCAGCTTAGATGGAAGCGGGACCTACAATGAGCAGTTCTTC

J gene: TRBJ2-5
V gene: TRBV7-9
D gene: TRBD2
clone size: -
CDR3 protein: CASSTRALAGGPDQETQYF
CDR3 DNA: TGTGCCAGCAGCACCCGGGCACTAGCGGGAGGGCCGGATCAAGAGACCCAGTACTTC

J gene: TRBJ1-2
V gene: TRBV27
D gene: -
clone size: -
CDR3 protein: CASASLGAAYGYTF
CDR3 DNA: TGTGCCAGCGCATCCCTAGGGGCGGCTTATGGCTACACCTTC

J gene: TRBJ2-2
V gene: TRBV4-3
D gene: TRBD1
clone size: -
CDR3 protein: CASSSGTGSNTGELFF
CDR3 DNA: TGCGCCAGCAGCTCCGGGACAGGGTCGAACACCGGGGAGCTGTTTTTT

J gene: TRBJ1-1
V gene: TRBV21-1
D gene: -
clone size: -
CDR3 protein: CASSKSGTEGEAFF
CDR3 DNA: TGTGCCAGCAGCAAATCGGGGACAGAGGGTGAAGCTTTCTTT

J gene: TRBJ1-1
V gene: TRBV6-5
D gene: -
clone size: -
CDR3 protein: CASSQEAGTEAFF
CDR3 DNA: TGTGCCAGCAGCCAGGAGGCGGGGACTGAAGCTTTCTTT

J gene: TRBJ2-1
V gene: TRBV4-1
D gene: TRBD2
clone size: -
CDR3 protein: CASSLEGAGRNEQFF
CDR3 DNA: TGCGCCAGCAGCCTTGAAGGAGCGGGAAGGAATGAGCAGTTCTTC

J gene: TRBJ1-1
V gene: TRBV12-5
D gene: -
clone size: -
CDR3 protein: CASVGDMNTEAFF
CDR3 DNA: TGTGCTAGTGTTGGGGATATGAACACTGAAGCTTTCTTT

J gene: TRBJ1-2
V gene: TRBV27
D gene: -
clone size: -
CDR3 protein: CASSPAYDINYGYTF
CDR3 DNA: TGTGCCAGCAGTCCCGCCTACGACATTAACTATGGCTACACCTTC

J gene: TRBJ2-5
V gene: TRBV11-2
D gene: TRBD1
clone size: -
CDR3 protein: CASSERGNRGETQYF
CDR3 DNA: TGTGCCAGCAGCGAAAGGGGGAACAGGGGAGAGACCCAGTACTTC

J gene: TRBJ2-3
V gene: TRBV13
D gene: -
clone size: -
CDR3 protein: CASSLEGEISLGDTQYF
CDR3 DNA: TGTGCCAGCAGCTTAGAGGGGGAGATATCCCTTGGAGATACGCAGTATTTT

J gene: TRBJ2-7
V gene: TRBV7-8
D gene: -
clone size: -
CDR3 protein: CASSLGVANEQYF
CDR3 DNA: TGTGCCAGCAGCTTAGGGGTAGCCAACGAGCAGTACTTC

J gene: TRBJ2-7
V gene: TRBV5-1
D gene: -
clone size: -
CDR3 protein: CASSLAGVNEQYF
CDR3 DNA: TGCGCCAGCAGCTTGGCCGGAGTAAACGAGCAGTACTTC

J gene: TRBJ2-7
V gene: TRBV7-6
D gene: -
clone size: -
CDR3 protein: CASSSGWVSVRQYF
CDR3 DNA: TGTGCCAGCAGCTCCGGCTGGGTCTCAGTAAGGCAGTACTTC

J gene: TRBJ1-1
V gene: TRBV6-6
D gene: -
clone size: -
CDR3 protein: CASSYGSTEAFF
CDR3 DNA: TGTGCCAGCAGTTACGGTAGCACTGAAGCTTTCTTT

J gene: TRBJ1-1
V gene: TRBV27
D gene: -
clone size: medium-sized
CDR3 protein: CASSTQLEGPQAEAFF
CDR3 DNA: TGTGCCAGCAGTACACAATTGGAGGGACCCCAGGCTGAAGCTTTCTTT

J gene: TRBJ2-1
V gene: TRBV9
D gene: -
clone size: -
CDR3 protein: CASSVGRRTLTTYNEQFF
CDR3 DNA: TGTGCCAGCAGCGTAGGTCGTCGGACACTTACTACCTACAATGAGCAGTTCTTC

J gene: TRBJ2-7
V gene: TRBV10-1
D gene: -
clone size: -
CDR3 protein: CASWGNGLYEQYF
CDR3 DNA: TGCGCCAGCTGGGGTAACGGCCTCTACGAGCAGTACTTC

J gene: TRBJ1-5
V gene: TRBV5-6
D gene: -
clone size: -
CDR3 protein: CASSLSTFNQPQHF
CDR3 DNA: TGTGCCAGCAGCTTAAGCACCTTTAATCAGCCCCAGCATTTT

J gene: TRBJ2-7
V gene: TRBV11-2
D gene: -
clone size: -
CDR3 protein: CASSLVLSSYEQYF
CDR3 DNA: TGTGCCAGCAGCTTAGTGTTATCTTCCTACGAGCAGTACTTC

J gene: TRBJ1-5
V gene: TRBV19
D gene: TRBD1
clone size: -
CDR3 protein: CASSGGFRTGLVKEFLQPQHF
CDR3 DNA: TGTGCCAGTAGTGGAGGATTTCGGACAGGGCTCGTGAAAGAATTCCTTCAGCCCCAGCATTTT

J gene: TRBJ2-3
V gene: TRBV19
D gene: -
clone size: -
CDR3 protein: CASSTMGLLTDTQYF
CDR3 DNA: TGTGCCAGTAGTACGATGGGGTTATTAACAGATACGCAGTATTTT

J gene: TRBJ2-7
V gene: TRBV10-1
D gene: -
clone size: -
CDR3 protein: CASSNSYEQYF
CDR3 DNA: TGCGCCAGCAGTAACTCCTACGAGCAGTACTTC

J gene: TRBJ1-1
V gene: TRBV19
D gene: -
clone size: -
CDR3 protein: CASSPLGRGEAFF
CDR3 DNA: TGTGCCAGTAGTCCCCTGGGCCGTGGTGAAGCTTTCTTT

J gene: TRBJ1-2
V gene: TRBV11-2
D gene: -
clone size: -
CDR3 protein: CASSFDGLYGGYTF
CDR3 DNA: TGTGCCAGCAGCTTTGACGGTTTATACGGGGGCTACACCTTC

J gene: TRBJ2-3
V gene: TRBV7-8
D gene: TRBD2
clone size: -
CDR3 protein: CASSFTREDLTDTQYF
CDR3 DNA: TGTGCCAGCAGCTTCACTCGGGAGGATCTCACAGATACGCAGTATTTT

J gene: TRBJ1-1
V gene: TRBV7-9
D gene: -
clone size: -
CDR3 protein: CASSSISNTEAFF
CDR3 DNA: TGTGCCAGCAGCTCTATATCGAACACTGAAGCTTTCTTT

J gene: TRBJ2-1
V gene: TRBV27
D gene: -
clone size: -
CDR3 protein: CASSLSPAASYNEQFF
CDR3 DNA: TGTGCCAGCAGTTTATCGCCAGCGGCCTCCTACAATGAGCAGTTCTTC

J gene: TRBJ2-2
V gene: TRBV5-1
D gene: -
clone size: -
CDR3 protein: CASSGNTGELFF
CDR3 DNA: TGCGCCAGCAGCGGGAACACCGGGGAGCTGTTTTTT

J gene: TRBJ2-3
V gene: TRBV15
D gene: TRBD2
clone size: -
CDR3 protein: CATSHRLAGSTDTQYF
CDR3 DNA: TGTGCCACCAGCCACCGACTAGCGGGCAGCACAGATACGCAGTATTTT

J gene: TRBJ2-7
V gene: TRBV4-3
D gene: -
clone size: -
CDR3 protein: CASSQAPGPFSYEQYF
CDR3 DNA: TGCGCCAGCAGCCAAGCTCCAGGGCCATTCTCCTACGAGCAGTACTTC

J gene: TRBJ1-5
V gene: TRBV7-5
D gene: -
clone size: -
CDR3 protein: CVRQPQHF
CDR3 DNA: TGTGTCAGGCAGCCCCAGCATTTT

J gene: TRBJ2-7
V gene: TRBV19
D gene: TRBD2
clone size: -
CDR3 protein: CASSIQLAAYEQYF
CDR3 DNA: TGTGCCAGTAGTATACAACTAGCGGCCTACGAGCAGTACTTC

J gene: TRBJ2-3
V gene: TRBV4-1
D gene: TRBD2
clone size: once
CDR3 protein: CASSRLDGSAGAGPDTQYF
CDR3 DNA: TGCGCCAGCAGCCGCCTGGATGGGTCAGCGGGAGCTGGCCCAGATACGCAGTATTTT

J gene: TRBJ2-2
V gene: TRBV7-9
D gene: -
clone size: -
CDR3 protein: CASSPGTPFTGELFF
CDR3 DNA: TGTGCCAGCAGCCCGGGGACTCCTTTCACCGGGGAGCTGTTTTTT

J gene: TRBJ2-3
V gene: TRBV7-6
D gene: TRBD1
clone size: -
CDR3 protein: CASSIGQGAFTDTQYF
CDR3 DNA: TGTGCCAGCAGCATAGGACAGGGGGCCTTTACAGATACGCAGTATTTT

J gene: TRBJ2-2
V gene: TRBV7-6
D gene: -
clone size: -
CDR3 protein: CASSLTPRGVSGELFF
CDR3 DNA: TGTGCCAGCAGCTTAACCCCCAGGGGAGTATCCGGGGAGCTGTTTTTT

J gene: TRBJ1-5
V gene: TRBV28
D gene: TRBD1
clone size: -
CDR3 protein: CASTIVGTGGQPQHF
CDR3 DNA: TGTGCCAGCACCATAGTGGGGACAGGGGGCCAGCCCCAGCATTTT

J gene: TRBJ1-4
V gene: TRBV18
D gene: TRBD1
clone size: -
CDR3 protein: CASSPVGGREKLFF
CDR3 DNA: TGTGCCAGCTCACCGGTAGGGGGCCGTGAAAAACTGTTTTTT

J gene: TRBJ2-7
V gene: TRBV27
D gene: -
clone size: -
CDR3 protein: CASSSPGGEQYF
CDR3 DNA: TGTGCCAGCAGTTCCCCTGGGGGCGAGCAGTACTTC

J gene: TRBJ1-2
V gene: TRBV4-3
D gene: -
clone size: -
CDR3 protein: CASSQGQANYGYTF
CDR3 DNA: TGCGCCAGCAGCCAAGGACAGGCTAACTATGGCTACACCTTC

J gene: TRBJ2-6
V gene: TRBV27
D gene: -
clone size: -
CDR3 protein: CASSLLGVDGANVLTF
CDR3 DNA: TGTGCCAGCAGTTTACTAGGGGTGGACGGGGCCAACGTCCTGACTTTC

J gene: TRBJ1-2
V gene: TRBV30
D gene: -
clone size: -
CDR3 protein: CAWSGKVQKYGYTF
CDR3 DNA: TGTGCCTGGAGTGGAAAGGTACAGAAATATGGCTACACCTTC

J gene: TRBJ2-1
V gene: TRBV19
D gene: -
clone size: -
CDR3 protein: CASTPSGGSYNEQFF
CDR3 DNA: TGTGCCAGTACCCCCTCCGGGGGTTCCTACAATGAGCAGTTCTTC

J gene: TRBJ1-2
V gene: TRBV9
D gene: -
clone size: once
CDR3 protein: CASTGTNYGYTF
CDR3 DNA: TGTGCCAGCACGGGCACTAACTATGGCTACACCTTC

J gene: TRBJ2-1
V gene: TRBV19
D gene: TRBD1
clone size: -
CDR3 protein: CASSTRDRATSYNEQFF
CDR3 DNA: TGTGCCAGTAGTACCCGGGACAGGGCAACCTCCTACAATGAGCAGTTCTTC